The 8 T cell receptor beta chains in this list originate from one sample, sequenced in a study of T cell repertoires in cytomegalovirus infection (dated 2019 in TCRdb). Sequencing was carried out with an Illumina HiSeq 1500. In-frame beta chains were kept once TCRdb had trimmed the public reads at Q25 with fastp and called clones with MiXCR. CDR3 protein duplicates are merged, each entry listing the most common genes and DNA. This sample is represented by some 390,000 distinct CDR3 sequences; approximately 18% of them were singletons. 8.7% of the sample lies in the top ten. Specimen: PBMCs. The source of these receptors is a human donor in good health (CMV status not recorded). Some clones in this sample may be carry-over from other donors' samples.

In this sample, this clonotype turned up a few times. The V and J genes are TRBV20-1 and TRBJ2-7; D not certain. The ends were cut back, 6 bases at V and 0 bases at J, with 12 bases in the middle. CDR3 size: 13 residues. The germline V gene encodes CDR1 DFQATT and CDR2 SNEGSKA (reference sequence). The CDR3 loop is CSATRGSSYEQYF. CDR3 DNA sequence: TGCAGTGCCACCCGCGGAAGCTCCTACGAGCAGTACTTC.

Notes on this clonotype: The conserved final phenylalanine or tryptophan is absent from the CDR3, which likely points to a read error. The chain carries TRBV7-8 and TRBJ2-7, with TRBD2 matching over 11 bases. CDR3 length: 15 amino acids. V lost 9 bases and J lost 5; bases outside the gene matches: 12. Germline CDR1 is SGHVS and CDR2 is FQNEAQ. The CDR3 bases are TGTGCCAGAACCTCCCTGGGGACTAGCGGCCACGAGCAGTACCTC. Translating gives CARTSLGTSGHEQYL.

V and J are TRBV9 and TRBJ1-5, with no clear D. The ends were cut back, 3 bases at V and 0 bases at J, with 7 bases in the middle. Germline CDR1 and CDR2: SGDLS and YYNGEE. The CDR3 runs 14 residues. CDR3 DNA: TGTGCCAGCAGCGGACCGTTTAGCAATCAGCCCCAGCATTTT. Its translation: CASSGPFSNQPQHF.

This chain connects TRBV5-6 to TRBJ1-1; no clear D gene. The CDR3 has 13 residues. The ends were cut back, 2 bases at V and 11 bases at J, with 16 bases in the middle. Per germline, CDR1 SGHDT and CDR2 YYEEEE. CDR3 coding DNA: TGTGCCAGCAGCTTTGGAAGGGCGGTCGGCGCTTTCTTT. Its translation: CASSFGRAVGAFF.

J is TRBJ1-3 and V is TRBV12-5; possibly TRBD1 for D (5 bases). The CDR3 sequence is 15 residues long. Germline assignment: CDR1 LGHNT and CDR2 FRNRAP. The V end lost 0 bases, the J end lost 8 bases, and 14 bases lay between the germline ends. The CDR3 reads CASGLVLSRVDTIYF. The CDR3 DNA is TGTGCTAGTGGTTTGGTACTGAGCAGGGTGGACACCATATATTTT.

This clonotype has at least ten counts. The rearrangement joins TRBV7-9 to TRBJ2-2; a possible D gene is TRBD2 (6 bases). Germline V gives CDR1 SEHNR, CDR2 FQNEAQ (reference sequence). The CDR3 runs 17 residues. V lost 8 bases and J lost 3, with 22 bases in between. As DNA, the CDR3 is TGTGCCAGCGGAGGGCAGGGAGATCCTCAAGACACCGGGGAGCTGTTTTTT. Protein sequence: CASGGQGDPQDTGELFF.

The chain joins TRBV7-9 to TRBJ2-1; the match to TRBD2 covers 11 bases. J lost 6 bases, V lost 5 bases, and 6 bases had no gene match. The CDR3 has 15 amino acids. CDR1 is SEHNR and CDR2 is FQNEAQ in the germline V gene (reference sequence). CDR3 sequence: CASSQTSGSGNEQFF. CDR3 DNA: TGTGCCAGCAGCCAAACTAGCGGGAGCGGCAATGAGCAGTTCTTC.

V gene TRBV10-3 combines with J gene TRBJ2-7, with D uncertain. The ends were cut back, 3 bases at V and 2 bases at J, with 14 bases in the middle. CDR1 is ENHRY and CDR2 is SYGVKD in the germline V gene. This CDR3 contains 15 residues. Here the CDR3 reads CAISEDNPSTYEQYF. CDR3 nucleotides: TGTGCCATCAGTGAAGACAACCCCTCAACCTACGAGCAGTACTTC.